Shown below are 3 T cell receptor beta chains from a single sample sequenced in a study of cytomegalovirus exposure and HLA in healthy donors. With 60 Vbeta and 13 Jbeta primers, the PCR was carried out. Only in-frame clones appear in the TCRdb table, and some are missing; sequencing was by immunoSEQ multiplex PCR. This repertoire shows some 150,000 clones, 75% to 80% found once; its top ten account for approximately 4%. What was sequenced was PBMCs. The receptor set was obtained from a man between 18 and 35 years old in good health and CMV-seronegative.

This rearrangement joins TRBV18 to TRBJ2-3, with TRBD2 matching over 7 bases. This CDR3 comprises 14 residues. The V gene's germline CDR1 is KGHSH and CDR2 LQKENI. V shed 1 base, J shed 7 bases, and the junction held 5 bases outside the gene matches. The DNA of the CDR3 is TGTGCCAGCTCACCACAGGCGGGAGTGAATACGCAGTATTTT. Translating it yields CASSPQAGVNTQYF.

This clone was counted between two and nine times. The CDR3: CASSYLAGVNGELFF. Written as DNA, the CDR3 is TGCGCCAGCAGTTATCTAGCGGGAGTGAACGGGGAGCTGTTTTTT. V is TRBV5-1 and J is TRBJ2-2, with 10 bases that match TRBD2. V shed 5 bases and J 7 bases; nucleotides not matched to a gene: 8. The germline V gene encodes CDR1 SGHRS and CDR2 YFSETQ. The CDR3 runs 15 residues.

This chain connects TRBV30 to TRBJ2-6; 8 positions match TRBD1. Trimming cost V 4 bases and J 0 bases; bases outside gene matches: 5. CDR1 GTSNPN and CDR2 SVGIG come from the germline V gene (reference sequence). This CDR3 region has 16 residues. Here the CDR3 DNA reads TGTGCCTGGAAGGGGACAGGAACCTCTGGGGCCAACGTCCTGACTTTC. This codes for CAWKGTGTSGANVLTF.